The 7 T cell receptor beta chains presented below share a single source sample, sequenced in a study of regulatory T cells in long-lasting Graves disease. Time point defined: persistent/refractory GD, antithyroid drugs over 5 years with positive TRAb. RNA extracted from PBMCs served as the sequencing template. To make TCR beta libraries, researchers used iRepertoire HTBI primers and Arm-PCR of CDR3 regions. From the multiplex PCR reads, TCRdb called clonotypes with MiXCR, one entry per CDR3 protein. Of a few hundred thousand distinct CDR3 sequences listed, roughly 25% are singletons. Sequencing used peripheral blood mononuclear cells (PBMCs), obtained when the disease was refractory, from a patient treated with antithyroid drugs. The receptor source for this set is a woman in her forties with Graves disease.

Many counts were recorded for this clonotype. The chain couples TRBV3-1 to TRBJ1-2; the D is unclear. Germline assignment: CDR1 LGHDT and CDR2 YNNKEL (reference sequence). The CDR3 covers 13 residues. V was trimmed by 3 bases and J by 4 bases, leaving 9 bases between them. The CDR3 DNA reads as TGTGCCAGCAGCCAGTGGGGTTCCTATGGCTACACCTTC. Translation: CASSQWGSYGYTF.

The V and J genes are TRBV11-2 and TRBJ2-7, with D hard to call. Trimming took off 5 bases at V and 6 bases at J, with 20 bases between the two ends. CDR1 is SGHAT and CDR2 is FQNNGV in the germline V gene. This CDR3 spans 15 amino acids. CDR3 in DNA: TGTGCCAGCAGCGCTGTTCGGAGACCGCTCTCCGAGCAGTACTTC. Translation gives CASSAVRRPLSEQYF.

The V gene is TRBV12-3 or TRBV12-4, the J gene TRBJ2-5; D may be TRBD2 (6 bases). CDR3 length equals 16 residues. The V gene lost 3 bases and the J gene lost 3 bases, with 17 bases spanning the gap. This CDR3 is CASSFLTPGDKETQYF. CDR3 nucleotide sequence: TGTGCCAGCAGTTTCTTAACGCCGGGGGATAAAGAGACCCAGTACTTC.

In its sample, this clonotype was seen many times. The CDR3 loop reads CASNREGAQYF. The CDR3 DNA is TGTGCCAGCAACCGGGAGGGGGCCCAGTACTTC. The V call is TRBV2, the J call TRBJ2-5; 8 bases match TRBD2. Germline V CDR1 and CDR2: SNHLY, FYNNEI. V lost 7 bases to trimming and J lost 9 bases; unmatched junction nucleotides: 4. This CDR3 has 11 amino acids. The full variable domain, completed using reference TRBV2 and TRBJ2-5, is EPEVTQTPSHQVTQMGQEVILRCVPISNHLYFYWYRQILGQKVEFLVSFYNNEISEKSEIFDDQFSVERPDGSNFTLKIRSTKLEDSAMYFCASNREGAQYFGPGTRLLVL.

At least ten counts were recorded for this clonotype. This chain joins TRBV28 and TRBJ2-7; 9 nucleotides match TRBD1. The CDR3 runs 15 residues. Germline values: CDR1 MDHEN, CDR2 SYDVKM. With 5 bases clipped from V and 4 bases from J, the junction kept 9 bases outside the gene matches. The CDR3 region has the DNA TGTGCCAGCAGTACCCAGGGGACAGGGAGGTACGAGCAGTACTTC. It specifies CASSTQGTGRYEQYF.

This clonotype came up once. The V gene is TRBV28, the J gene TRBJ2-3, with D tentatively TRBD2 (5 bases). Between the trimmed V and J ends, which lost 3 bases and 0 bases, there was a span of 31 bases. Germline V CDR1 and CDR2: MDHEN, SYDVKM. The CDR3 loop spans 22 amino acids. The CDR3 loop reads CASSLGAEVNSQLQSSTDTQYF. The CDR3, as DNA: TGTGCCAGCAGTTTGGGAGCGGAGGTTAATTCACAGTTGCAGTCTAGCACAGATACGCAGTATTTT.

Only one count was recorded for this clonotype. CDR3 sequence (DNA): TGTGCCTGGAGAGGGACAGGGGACAACTACGAGCAGTACTTC. Its translation: CAWRGTGDNYEQYF. The rearrangement joins TRBV30 to TRBJ2-7; TRBD1 aligns across 10 bases. Germline-derived CDR1 and CDR2 are GTSNPN and SVGIG (reference sequence). CDR3 length equals 14 residues. V shed 3 bases and J 3 bases; nucleotides not matched to a gene: 5.